This TCR beta chain stems from a study of graft-versus-host responses after intestinal transplantation. Sequencing was performed with immunoSEQ multiplex PCR; in TCRdb, only in-frame clones are kept and a portion is missing. This table holds 150,000 or so clones, roughly 91% found once. For this clone: The antigen remains unidentified.

The CDR3 runs 15 residues. Germline V CDR1 and CDR2: SGHVS, FQNEAQ. The ends were cut back, 5 bases at V and 0 bases at J, with 11 bases in the middle. The rearrangement uses TRBV7-8 and TRBJ1-5, with no clear D. The sequencing used unstimulated CD4+ T cells sorted from spleen or lymph node cells, collected before intestinal transplant. The TCR originated in a human donor who received an intestinal transplant. The DNA of the CDR3 is TGTGCCAGCAGCCTTGGACGGAATAGCAATCAGCCCCAGCATTTT. It codes for CASSLGRNSNQPQHF.